The rows below give T cell receptor beta chains drawn from one sample of a study of cytomegalovirus exposure and HLA in healthy donors. Data came from immunoSEQ multiplex PCR; TCRdb stores just in-frame clones and leaves some out. The repertoire holds roughly 200,000 clones, with around 77% as singletons. The source material was PBMCs. These receptors were obtained from a woman aged 30 to 39 in good health and CMV-seronegative. Each CDR3 is given without its conserved first and last residue.

V	length	J	CDR3
TRBV28	11	TRBJ2-5	ATQRDSGETQY
TRBV5-4	12	NA	ASTSGPFSYEQY
TRBV7-6	13	TRBJ2-7	ASSLVGRGRYEQY
TRBV7-7	12	TRBJ2-2	ASSLYLNTGELF
TRBV9	14	TRBJ1-4	ASSVAPGTASEKLF
TRBV9	13	TRBJ1-2	ASSVGGREGYGYT
TRBV6-6	12	TRBJ1-1	ASGKATGNTEAF
TRBV25-1	14	TRBJ2-2	ASSESVQGWTGELF
TRBV7-3	12	TRBJ1-5	ASSLCLVNQPQH
TRBV6-5	13	TRBJ1-2	ASSPLRRGNSGYT
TRBV7-8	18	TRBJ2-7	ASSLRPPSGRIPVGFEQY
TRBV27	11	TRBJ2-7	ASSWTGAYEQY
TRBV5-1	13	TRBJ2-1	ASRHRQGDDNEQF
TRBV5-6	10	TRBJ2-1	ASSLWGDSGV
TRBV7-2	11	TRBJ2-7	ASSLERSGEQY
TRBV5-1	14	TRBJ2-6	ASSLVLRGGANVLT
TRBV4-1	12	TRBJ1-6	ASSPRESTAPLH
TRBV5-1	14	TRBJ1-4	ASSLALGQLNEKLF
TRBV5-1	15	TRBJ1-1	ASSLRRVGHSNPEAF
TRBV7-9	14	TRBJ1-2	ASSSGRQGRRYGYT
TRBV28	10	TRBJ1-1	ASRQTRYKAF
TRBV6-1	12	TRBJ2-1	ASILGLAYNEQF
TRBV7-2	11	TRBJ1-2	ASSLVGAYGYT
TRBV6-5	13	TRBJ1-2	ASTTGSAKNYGYP
TRBV7-8	14	TRBJ2-7	ASSLRLAGQPYEQY
TRBV5-1	12	NA	ASSFRTGVYEQY
TRBV29-1	11	TRBJ1-4	SAGQGGGEKLF
TRBV7-8	13	TRBJ2-5	ASSRVRGRQETQY
TRBV10-3	14	TRBJ2-3	AITEGSHPSTDTQY
TRBV5-1	13	TRBJ1-1	ASSLSATANTEAF
TRBV5-4	14	TRBJ2-3	ASSFREGASTDTQY
TRBV4-1	15	TRBJ1-5	ASSPSSRGSGNQPQH
TRBV5-1	13	TRBJ1-1	ASSFFLRSDTEAF
TRBV6-5	9	TRBJ1-2	ASISPYGYT
TRBV29-1	12	TRBJ2-2	SVVERTPTGELF
TRBV5-1	12	TRBJ1-1	ASRHSDRENEAF
TRBV4-2	12	TRBJ1-5	ASSLSYSNQPQH
TRBV5-4	15	TRBJ2-3	ASSSQPGYRNTDTQY
TRBV4-2	15	TRBJ2-3	ASSPQMGDWSTDTQY
TRBV5-4	14	TRBJ1-6	ASSSPDDRGNSPLH
TRBV12-5	14	TRBJ2-2	ASGYSSGGGTGELF
TRBV4-2	13	TRBJ1-4	ASSPPGLEGEKLF
TRBV5-1	13	TRBJ1-2	AISGTGLLSYGYT
TRBV9	13	TRBJ2-4	ASSGIGTGSNIQY
TRBV5-1	15	TRBJ1-1	ASSSTGTGGVRTEAF
TRBV27	11	TRBJ2-3	ASSLSLASSQY
TRBV30	12	TRBJ2-5	AWSRNGIGETQY
TRBV6-5	11	TRBJ2-5	ASIPAGRETQY